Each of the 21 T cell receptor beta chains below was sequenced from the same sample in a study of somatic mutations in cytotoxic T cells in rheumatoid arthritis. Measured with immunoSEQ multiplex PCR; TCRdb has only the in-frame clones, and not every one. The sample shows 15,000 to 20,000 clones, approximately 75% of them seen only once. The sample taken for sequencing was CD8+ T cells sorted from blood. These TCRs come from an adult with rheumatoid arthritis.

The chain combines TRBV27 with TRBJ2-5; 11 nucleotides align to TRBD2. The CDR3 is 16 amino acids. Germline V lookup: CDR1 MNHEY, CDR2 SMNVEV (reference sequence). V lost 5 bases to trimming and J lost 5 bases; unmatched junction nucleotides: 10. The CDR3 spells CASSESGTSGGETQYF. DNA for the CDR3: TGTGCCAGCAGTGAATCCGGGACTAGCGGTGGGGAGACCCAGTACTTC.

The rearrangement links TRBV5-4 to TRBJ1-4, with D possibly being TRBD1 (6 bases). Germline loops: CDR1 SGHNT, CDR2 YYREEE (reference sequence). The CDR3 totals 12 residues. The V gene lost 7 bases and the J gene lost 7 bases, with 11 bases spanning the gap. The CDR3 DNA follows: TGTGCCAGCGGGGGAGGGGGTGAAAAACTGTTTTTT. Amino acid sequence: CASGGGGEKLFF.

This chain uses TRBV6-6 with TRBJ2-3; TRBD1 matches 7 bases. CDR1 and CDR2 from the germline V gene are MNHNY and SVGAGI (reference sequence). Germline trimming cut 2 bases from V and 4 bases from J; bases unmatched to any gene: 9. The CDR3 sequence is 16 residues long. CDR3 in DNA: TGTGCCAGCAGTTACGGTACAGGGGCGAGGCCAGATACGCAGTATTTT. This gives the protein CASSYGTGARPDTQYF.

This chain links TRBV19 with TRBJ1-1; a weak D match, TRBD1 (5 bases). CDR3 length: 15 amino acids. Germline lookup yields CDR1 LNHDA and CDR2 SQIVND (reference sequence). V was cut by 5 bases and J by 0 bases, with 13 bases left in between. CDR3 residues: CASSWAGMVNTEAFF. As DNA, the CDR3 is TGTGCCAGTAGTTGGGCAGGGATGGTGAACACTGAAGCTTTCTTT.

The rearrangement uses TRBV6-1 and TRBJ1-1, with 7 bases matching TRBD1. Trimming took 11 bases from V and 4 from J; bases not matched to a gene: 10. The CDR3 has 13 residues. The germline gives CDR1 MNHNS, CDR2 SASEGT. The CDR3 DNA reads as TGTGCCCAGGGGGGACCTAGGTCCACTGAAGCTTTCTTT. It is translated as CAQGGPRSTEAFF.

This CDR3 reads CASSLGTEIDYGYTF. The CDR3 DNA reads as TGCGCCAGCAGCTTGGGGACAGAAATTGATTATGGCTACACCTTC. The chain carries TRBV5-1 and TRBJ1-2, with a weak D call TRBD1 (6 bases). Trimming pared 0 bases from V and 5 bases from J, leaving 14 bases between. Germline V gene lookup returns CDR1 SGHRS and CDR2 YFSETQ. CDR3 length equals 15 residues.

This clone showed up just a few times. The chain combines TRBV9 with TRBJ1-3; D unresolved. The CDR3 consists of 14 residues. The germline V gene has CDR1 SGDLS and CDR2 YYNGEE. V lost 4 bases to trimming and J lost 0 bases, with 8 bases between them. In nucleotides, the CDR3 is TGTGCCAGCAGCCCCTCGAACTCTGGAAACACCATATATTTT. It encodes CASSPSNSGNTIYF.

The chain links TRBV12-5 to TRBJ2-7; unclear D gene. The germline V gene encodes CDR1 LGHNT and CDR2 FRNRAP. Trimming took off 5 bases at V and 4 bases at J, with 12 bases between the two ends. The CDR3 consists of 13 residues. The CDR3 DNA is TGTGCTAGTGGTCCTGGTCCTATGTACGAGCAGTACTTC. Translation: CASGPGPMYEQYF.

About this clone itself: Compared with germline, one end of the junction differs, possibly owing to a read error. The CDR3 sequence is CASSQSVAGVSDTQYF. CDR3 DNA sequence: TGCGCCAGCAGCCAGTCGGTAGCGGGAGTCTCAGATACGCAGTATTTT. The chain recombines TRBV7-9 with TRBJ2-3; 9 positions match TRBD2. The CDR3 runs to 16 residues. Germline CDR1 SEHNR, CDR2 FQNEAQ (reference sequence). Full variable domain (missing parts from reference TRBV7-9 and TRBJ2-3): DTGVSQNPRHKITKRGQNVTFRCDPISEHNRLYWYRQTLGQGPEFLTYFQNEAQLEKSRLLSDRFSAERPKGSFSTLEIQRTEQGDSAMYLCASSQSVAGVSDTQYFGPGTRLTVL.

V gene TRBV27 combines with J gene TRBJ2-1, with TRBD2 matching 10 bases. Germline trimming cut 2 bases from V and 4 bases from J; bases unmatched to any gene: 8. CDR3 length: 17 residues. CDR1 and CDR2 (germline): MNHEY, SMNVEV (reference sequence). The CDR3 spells CASSLNLAGARYNEQFF. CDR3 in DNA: TGTGCCAGCAGTTTAAACCTAGCGGGGGCCCGTTACAATGAGCAGTTCTTC.

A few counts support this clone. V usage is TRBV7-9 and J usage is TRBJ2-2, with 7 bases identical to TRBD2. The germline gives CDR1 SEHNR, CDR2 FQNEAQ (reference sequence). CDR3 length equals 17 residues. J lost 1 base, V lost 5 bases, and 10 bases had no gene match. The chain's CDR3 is CASSPPRSGKNTGELFF. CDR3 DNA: TGTGCCAGCAGCCCTCCGAGAAGCGGGAAGAACACCGGGGAGCTGTTTTTT. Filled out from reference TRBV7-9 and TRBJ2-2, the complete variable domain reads DTGVSQNPRHKITKRGQNVTFRCDPISEHNRLYWYRQTLGQGPEFLTYFQNEAQLEKSRLLSDRFSAERPKGSFSTLEIQRTEQGDSAMYLCASSPPRSGKNTGELFFGEGSRLTVL.

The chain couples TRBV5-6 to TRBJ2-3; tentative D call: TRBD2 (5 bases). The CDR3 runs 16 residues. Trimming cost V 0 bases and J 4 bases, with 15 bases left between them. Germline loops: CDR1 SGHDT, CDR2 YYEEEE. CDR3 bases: TGTGCCAGCAGCTTGGCCGCGGGCACCCCTTCAGATACGCAGTATTTT. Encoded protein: CASSLAAGTPSDTQYF.

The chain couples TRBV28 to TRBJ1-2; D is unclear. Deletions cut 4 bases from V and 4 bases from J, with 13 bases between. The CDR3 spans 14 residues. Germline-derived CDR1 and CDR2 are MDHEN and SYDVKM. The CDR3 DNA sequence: TGTGCCAGCAGTTCCCTGCAGGTCGGCTATGGCTACACCTTC. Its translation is CASSSLQVGYGYTF.

CDR3 bases: TGTGCCAGCAGCTTGACTAGCGGGAGTCTAAACGAGCAGTACTTC. Translating gives CASSLTSGSLNEQYF. The rearrangement uses TRBV11-3 and TRBJ2-7, with 12 bases identical to TRBD2. CDR1 is SGHNT and CDR2 is YENEEA in the germline V gene. V lost 3 bases, J lost 5 bases, and 5 bases stayed unmatched. The CDR3 extends over 15 amino acids.

In DNA form, the CDR3 reads TGTGCCAGCAGCTTAAGCACAGATACGCAGTATTTT. Its translation: CASSLSTDTQYF. The V call is TRBV7-6, the J call TRBJ2-3; D is ambiguous. CDR3 length equals 12 residues. CDR1 is SGHVS, CDR2 FNYEAQ, per germline. The ends were cut back, 2 bases at V and 0 bases at J, with 0 bases in the middle.

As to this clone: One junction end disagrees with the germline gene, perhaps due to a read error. The CDR3 is CASSYSLVPEFF. Here the CDR3 DNA reads TGTGCCAGCAGTTACTCGTTGGTCCCGGAGTTCTTC. This sequence joins TRBV6-6 and TRBJ2-7, with D unclear. This CDR3 comprises 12 residues. Germline assignment: CDR1 MNHNY and CDR2 SVGAGI (reference sequence).

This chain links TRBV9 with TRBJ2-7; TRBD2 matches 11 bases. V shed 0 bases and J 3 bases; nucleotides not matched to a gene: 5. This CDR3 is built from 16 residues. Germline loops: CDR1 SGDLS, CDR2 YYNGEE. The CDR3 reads CASSVDITSGSYEQYF. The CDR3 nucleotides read TGTGCCAGCAGCGTAGACATCACTAGCGGGAGCTACGAGCAGTACTTC.

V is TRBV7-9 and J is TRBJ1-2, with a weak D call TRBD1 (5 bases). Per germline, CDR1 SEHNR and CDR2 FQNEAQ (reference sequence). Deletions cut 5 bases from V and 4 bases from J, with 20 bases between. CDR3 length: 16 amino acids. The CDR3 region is CASSTQQVSSSYGYTF. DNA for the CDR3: TGTGCCAGCAGCACCCAACAGGTCTCTTCCTCCTATGGCTACACCTTC.

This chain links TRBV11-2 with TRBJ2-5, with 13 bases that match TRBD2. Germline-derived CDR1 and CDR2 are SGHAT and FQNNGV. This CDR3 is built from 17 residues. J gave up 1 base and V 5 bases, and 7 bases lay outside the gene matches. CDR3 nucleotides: TGTGCCAGCAGCCCCCGGACTAGCGGGAGTGTCCAAGAGACCCAGTACTTC. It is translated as CASSPRTSGSVQETQYF.

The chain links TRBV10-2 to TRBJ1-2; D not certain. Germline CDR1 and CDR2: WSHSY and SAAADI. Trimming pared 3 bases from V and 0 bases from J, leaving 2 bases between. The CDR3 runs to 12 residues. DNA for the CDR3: TGCGCCAGCAGTGATACTAACTATGGCTACACCTTC. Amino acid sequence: CASSDTNYGYTF.

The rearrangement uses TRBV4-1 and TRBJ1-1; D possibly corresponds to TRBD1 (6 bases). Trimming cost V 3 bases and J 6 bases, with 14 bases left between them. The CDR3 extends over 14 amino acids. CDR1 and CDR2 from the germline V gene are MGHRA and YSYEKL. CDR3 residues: CASSQAGGAAEAFF. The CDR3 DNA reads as TGCGCCAGCAGCCAGGCCGGGGGCGCGGCTGAAGCTTTCTTT.